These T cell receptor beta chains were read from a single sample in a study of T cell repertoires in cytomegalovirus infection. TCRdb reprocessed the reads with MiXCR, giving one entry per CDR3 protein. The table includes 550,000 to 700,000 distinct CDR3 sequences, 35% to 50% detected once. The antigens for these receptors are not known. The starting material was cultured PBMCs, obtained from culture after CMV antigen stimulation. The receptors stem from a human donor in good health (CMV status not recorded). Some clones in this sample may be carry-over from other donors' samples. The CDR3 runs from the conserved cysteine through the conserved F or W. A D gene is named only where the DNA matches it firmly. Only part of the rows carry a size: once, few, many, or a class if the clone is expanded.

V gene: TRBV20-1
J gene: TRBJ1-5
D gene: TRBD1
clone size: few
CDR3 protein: CSARDQKGQVNQPQHF
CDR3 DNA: TGCAGTGCTAGAGATCAGAAAGGACAGGTCAATCAGCCCCAGCATTTT

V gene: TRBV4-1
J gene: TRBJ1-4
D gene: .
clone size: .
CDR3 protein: CASSPRQLAPEKLFF
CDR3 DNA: TGCGCCAGCAGCCCTCGACAGCTTGCCCCTGAAAAACTGTTTTTT

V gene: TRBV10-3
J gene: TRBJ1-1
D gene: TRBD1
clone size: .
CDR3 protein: CAIDRGSEAFF
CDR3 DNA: TGTGCCATCGACAGGGGGAGTGAAGCTTTCTTT

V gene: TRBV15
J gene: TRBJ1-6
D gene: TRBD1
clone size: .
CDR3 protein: CATRDRSLSSYNSPLHF
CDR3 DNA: TGTGCCACCCGGGACAGGTCCCTGAGCTCCTATAATTCACCCCTCCACTTT

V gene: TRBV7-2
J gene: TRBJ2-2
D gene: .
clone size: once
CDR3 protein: CASSPPRGYTGELFF
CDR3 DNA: TGTGCCAGCAGCCCCCCTAGGGGATACACCGGGGAGCTGTTTTTT

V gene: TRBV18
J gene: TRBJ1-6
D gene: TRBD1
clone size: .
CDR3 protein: CASSPGQLNSPLHF
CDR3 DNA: TGTGCCAGCTCACCGGGACAGTTGAATTCACCCCTCCACTTT

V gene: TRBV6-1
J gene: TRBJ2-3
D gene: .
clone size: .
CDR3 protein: CASSAPPYLGTDTQYF
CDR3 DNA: TGTGCCAGCAGTGCCCCCCCGTACCTGGGCACAGATACGCAGTATTTT

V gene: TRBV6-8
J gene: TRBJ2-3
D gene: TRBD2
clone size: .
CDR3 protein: CASSPWTSGGTDRQYF
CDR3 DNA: TGTGCCAGCAGTCCTTGGACTAGCGGGGGCACAGATAGGCAGTATTTT

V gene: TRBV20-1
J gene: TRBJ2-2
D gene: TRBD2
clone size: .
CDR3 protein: CSARSGLADNTGEQFF
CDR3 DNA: TGCAGTGCTAGGTCGGGACTAGCGGATAACACCGGGGAGCAGTTTTTT

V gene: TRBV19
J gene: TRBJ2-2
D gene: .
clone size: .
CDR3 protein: CASKQTTGELFF
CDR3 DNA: TGTGCCAGTAAACAGACGACCGGGGAGCTGTTTTTT

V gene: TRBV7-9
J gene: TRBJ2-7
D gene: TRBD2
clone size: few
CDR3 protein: CASSPHLAGESSYEQYF
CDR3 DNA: TGTGCCAGCAGCCCGCACCTAGCGGGAGAGAGCTCCTACGAGCAGTACTTC

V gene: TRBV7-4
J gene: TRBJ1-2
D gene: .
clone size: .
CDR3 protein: CASSVKGNLYGYTF
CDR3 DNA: TGTGCCAGCAGCGTTAAAGGCAACCTCTATGGCTACACCTTC

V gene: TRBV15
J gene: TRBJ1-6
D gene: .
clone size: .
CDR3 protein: CATSRDLNSPLHF
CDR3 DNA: TGTGCCACCAGCAGAGATTTAAATTCACCCCTCCACTTT

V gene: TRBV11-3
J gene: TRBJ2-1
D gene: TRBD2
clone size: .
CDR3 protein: CASSLGGGRAGNEQFF
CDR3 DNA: TGTGCCAGCAGCTTAGGTGGCGGGAGGGCCGGCAATGAGCAGTTCTTC

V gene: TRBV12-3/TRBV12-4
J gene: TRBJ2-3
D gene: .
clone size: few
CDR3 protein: CASSFTTITDTQYF
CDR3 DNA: TGTGCCAGCAGTTTTACTACTATAACAGATACGCAGTATTTT

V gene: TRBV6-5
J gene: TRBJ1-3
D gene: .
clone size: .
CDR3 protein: CASRAPSGNTIYF
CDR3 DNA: TGTGCCAGCAGGGCCCCCTCTGGAAACACCATATATTTT

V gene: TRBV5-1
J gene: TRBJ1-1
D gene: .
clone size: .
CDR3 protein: CASSTQTGNTEAFF
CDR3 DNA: TGCGCCAGCAGCACGCAGACAGGAAACACTGAAGCTTTCTTT

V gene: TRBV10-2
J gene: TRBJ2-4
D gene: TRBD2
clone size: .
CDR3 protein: CASSGNLAGVAKNIQYF
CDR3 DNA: TGCGCCAGCAGTGGTAATCTGGCGGGAGTTGCCAAAAACATTCAGTACTTC

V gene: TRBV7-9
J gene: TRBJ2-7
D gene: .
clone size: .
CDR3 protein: CASTRPGPPTTKQYF
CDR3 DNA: TGTGCCAGCACCCGCCCCGGCCCCCCCACTACGAAGCAGTACTTC

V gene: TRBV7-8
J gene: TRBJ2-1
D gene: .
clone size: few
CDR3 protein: CASSFVSESSWFF
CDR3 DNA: TGTGCCAGCAGCTTCGTTAGCGAGAGTAGTTGGTTCTTC

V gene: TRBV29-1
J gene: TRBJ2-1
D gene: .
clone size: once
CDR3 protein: CSVEVGALDNEQFF
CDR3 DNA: TGCAGCGTTGAGGTAGGGGCCCTTGACAATGAGCAGTTCTTC

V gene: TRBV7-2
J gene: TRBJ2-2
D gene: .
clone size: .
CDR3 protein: CASSARLGPDTGELFF
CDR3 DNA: TGTGCCAGCAGCGCACGCCTCGGTCCGGACACCGGGGAGCTGTTTTTT

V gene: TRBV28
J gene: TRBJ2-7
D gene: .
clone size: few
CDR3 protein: CASSFQGGRSYEQYF
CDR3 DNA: TGTGCCAGCAGTTTTCAGGGGGGCCGTTCCTACGAGCAGTACTTC

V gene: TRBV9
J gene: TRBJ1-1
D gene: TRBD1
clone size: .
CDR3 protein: CASSVATLTGATEAFF
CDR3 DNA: TGTGCCAGCAGCGTAGCGACCCTGACAGGGGCCACTGAAGCTTTCTTT

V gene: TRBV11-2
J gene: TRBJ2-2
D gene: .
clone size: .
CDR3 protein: CASSLAGRNTGELFF
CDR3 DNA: TGTGCCAGCAGCTTAGCGGGACGGAACACCGGGGAGCTGTTTTTT

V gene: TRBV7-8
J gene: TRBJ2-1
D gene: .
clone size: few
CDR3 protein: CASSLTFRWRMIYNEQFF
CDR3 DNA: TGTGCCAGCAGCTTAACTTTTCGCTGGCGGATGATCTACAATGAGCAGTTCTTC

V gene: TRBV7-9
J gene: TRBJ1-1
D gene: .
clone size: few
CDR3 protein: CASAQGVKAFF
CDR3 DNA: TGTGCCAGCGCACAGGGAGTCAAAGCTTTCTTT

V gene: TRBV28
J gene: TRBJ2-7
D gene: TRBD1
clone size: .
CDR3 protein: CASSRDRGRRFYEQYF
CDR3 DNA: TGTGCCAGCAGCCGGGACAGGGGGCGCCGTTTTTACGAGCAGTACTTC

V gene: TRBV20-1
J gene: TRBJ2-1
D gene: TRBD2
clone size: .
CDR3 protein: CSARAGGGFNEQFF
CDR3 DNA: TGCAGTGCTAGAGCCGGGGGGGGTTTCAATGAGCAGTTCTTC

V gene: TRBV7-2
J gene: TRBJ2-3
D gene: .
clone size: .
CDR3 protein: CASSLVVGPDTQYF
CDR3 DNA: TGTGCCAGCAGCTTAGTGGTGGGTCCGGATACGCAGTATTTT

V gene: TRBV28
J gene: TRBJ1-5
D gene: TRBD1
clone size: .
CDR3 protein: CASSTGQEVVQPQHF
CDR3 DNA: TGTGCCAGCAGTACCGGACAGGAGGTAGTACAGCCCCAGCATTTT

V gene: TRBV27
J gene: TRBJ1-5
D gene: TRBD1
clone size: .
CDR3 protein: CASSWGRGGDQPQHF
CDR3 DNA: TGTGCCAGCAGTTGGGGACGAGGGGGCGATCAGCCCCAGCATTTT

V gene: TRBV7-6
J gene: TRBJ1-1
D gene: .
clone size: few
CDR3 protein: CASSLIESNTEAFF
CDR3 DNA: TGTGCCAGCAGCTTAATAGAGTCGAACACTGAAGCTTTCTTT

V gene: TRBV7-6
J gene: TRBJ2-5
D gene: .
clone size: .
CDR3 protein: CASSFLEEAQYF
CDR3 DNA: TGTGCCAGCAGCTTTTTGGAAGAGGCCCAGTACTTC

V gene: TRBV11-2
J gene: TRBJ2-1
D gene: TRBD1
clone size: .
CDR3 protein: CASSRQDRGPYNEQFF
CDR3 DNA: TGTGCCAGCAGTCGCCAAGACAGGGGGCCTTACAATGAGCAGTTCTTC

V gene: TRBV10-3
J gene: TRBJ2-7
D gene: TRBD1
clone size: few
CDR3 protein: CAIRGTGVAYEQYF
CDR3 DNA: TGTGCCATCAGGGGGACAGGGGTGGCGTACGAGCAGTACTTC

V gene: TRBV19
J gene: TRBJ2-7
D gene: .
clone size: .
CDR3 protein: CASSIRRGNYGYEQYF
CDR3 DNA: TGTGCCAGTAGTATCAGAAGGGGGAATTATGGCTACGAGCAGTACTTC

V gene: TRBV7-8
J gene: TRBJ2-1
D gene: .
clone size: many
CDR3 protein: CASSFLNGGTGNEQFF
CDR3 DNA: TGTGCCAGCAGCTTCCTGAATGGGGGTACGGGGAATGAGCAGTTCTTC

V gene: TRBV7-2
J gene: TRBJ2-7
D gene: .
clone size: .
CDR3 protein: CASSFGGEQYF
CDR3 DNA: TGTGCCAGCAGCTTCGGGGGAGAGCAGTACTTC

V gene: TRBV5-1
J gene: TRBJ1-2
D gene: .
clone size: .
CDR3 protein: CASSLVSRAYSLYGYTF
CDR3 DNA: TGCGCCAGCAGCTTGGTCTCACGTGCGTACAGTCTCTATGGCTACACCTTC

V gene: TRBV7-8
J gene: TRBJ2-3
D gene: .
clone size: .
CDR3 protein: CASSLRPPLYTDTQYF
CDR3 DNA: TGTGCCAGCAGCTTACGACCTCCTCTTTACACAGATACGCAGTATTTT

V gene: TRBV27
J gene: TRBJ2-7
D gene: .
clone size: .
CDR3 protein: CASSSSGQANLYEQYF
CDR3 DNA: TGTGCCAGCAGTTCCTCTGGTCAAGCAAATCTCTACGAGCAGTACTTC